The 21 T cell receptor beta chains given below trace back to one sample, sequenced in a study of control samples from healthy donors and cancer patients. Only in-frame clones appear in the TCRdb table, and some are missing; sequencing was by immunoSEQ multiplex PCR. The table records about 120,000 clones, roughly 91% of them present only once. Source material: blood. These receptors were taken from an older woman in good health.

The rearrangement uses TRBV27 and TRBJ1-6, with D perhaps TRBD1 (5 bases). V gave up 3 bases and J gave up 10 bases, with 10 bases separating them. Germline assignment: CDR1 MNHEY and CDR2 SMNVEV (reference sequence). The CDR3 is made up of 13 amino acids. As DNA, the CDR3 is TGTGCCAGCAGTTTGGGGACTGGATCACCCCTCCACTTT. Protein product: CASSLGTGSPLHF.

V is TRBV25-1 and J is TRBJ1-2, with 8 bases that match TRBD1. Per the germline V gene, CDR1 is MGHDK and CDR2 is SYGVNS. The V segment lost 4 bases and the J segment 7 bases; nucleotides outside the gene matches: 8. This CDR3 region has 14 residues. The CDR3 loop is CASSVTGGRFGYTF. The DNA for the CDR3 is TGTGCCAGCAGTGTTACAGGGGGTCGCTTTGGCTACACCTTC.

This chain connects TRBV29-1 to TRBJ2-2; tentative D call: TRBD2 (5 bases). The CDR3 runs to 13 residues. Trimming pared 3 bases from V and 5 bases from J, leaving 10 bases between. Per germline, CDR1 SQVTM and CDR2 ANQGSEA. The CDR3 is CSVEREGTGELFF. The CDR3 DNA reads TGCAGCGTTGAGAGGGAAGGTACCGGGGAGCTGTTTTTT.

The J gene is TRBJ1-2, the V gene TRBV4-3; TRBD1 matches 7 bases. The CDR3 spans 16 residues. Trimming cost V 1 base and J 8 bases; bases outside gene matches: 13. Germline V gene data show CDR1 as LGHNA and CDR2 as YSLEER. The chain's CDR3 is CASSQGSNRGLQGYTF. The CDR3 nucleotides read TGCGCCAGCAGCCAAGGATCCAACAGGGGTTTACAGGGCTACACCTTC.

The genes are TRBV7-3 and TRBJ2-1, with a possible D match to TRBD2 (5 bases). CDR1 and CDR2 (germline): SGHTA, FQGTGA. The CDR3 consists of 15 residues. Trimming cost V 10 bases and J 0 bases, with 16 bases left between them. Here the CDR3 reads CATSEGQSSYNEQFF. In DNA form, the CDR3 reads TGTGCCACCTCAGAGGGTCAGAGCTCCTACAATGAGCAGTTCTTC.

V and J are TRBV27 and TRBJ2-7; D is ambiguous. The length of the CDR3 is 11 residues. CDR1 and CDR2 (germline): MNHEY, SMNVEV (reference sequence). Trimming removed 5 bases at V and 4 bases at J, with 6 bases between. DNA for the CDR3: TGTGCCAGCAGTGATCGGTACGAGCAGTACTTC. This codes for CASSDRYEQYF.

The chain links TRBV12-3 or TRBV12-4 to TRBJ2-7; TRBD1 matches at 7 bases. V shed 5 bases and J 12 bases; nucleotides not matched to a gene: 10. This CDR3 spans 12 amino acids. CDR3 bases: TGTGCCAGCAGTCTGAGACAGGGACCACCGTACTTC. Translation: CASSLRQGPPYF.

This chain connects TRBV7-9 to TRBJ1-1; D gene unclear. V dropped 4 bases and J dropped 3 bases, with 9 bases sitting between them. The CDR3 spans 13 residues. In germline, CDR1 is SEHNR, CDR2 FQNEAQ (reference sequence). The CDR3 coding sequence is TGTGCCAGCAGCTCACCTATGGACACTGAAGCTTTCTTT. Translating gives CASSSPMDTEAFF.

This clone was seen only once. CDR3 sequence reads: CASSLQGAYEQYF. The DNA for the CDR3 is TGTGCCAGCAGTTTACAGGGGGCATACGAGCAGTACTTC. This sequence joins TRBV12-3 or TRBV12-4 and TRBJ2-7, with 8 bases that match TRBD1. J lost 4 bases, V lost 2 bases, and 1 base had no gene match. The CDR3 runs 13 residues.

The chain links TRBV7-3 to TRBJ1-2; 10 nucleotides align to TRBD1. V lost 2 bases, J lost 8 bases, and 8 bases stayed unmatched. CDR3 length: 15 residues. Germline CDR1 SGHTA, CDR2 FQGTGA. The CDR3 here is CASSLGGGTGVGYTF. The CDR3 DNA follows: TGTGCCAGCAGCTTAGGGGGAGGGACAGGGGTCGGCTACACCTTC.

The chain couples TRBV6-5 to TRBJ2-7; 9 bases fit TRBD1. The junction had 6 bases not matched to a gene; V was cut back by 3 bases and J by 3 bases. The CDR3 loop spans 15 amino acids. Germline V gives CDR1 MNHEY, CDR2 SVGAGI. CDR3 nucleotide sequence: TGTGCCAGCAGTTATGCCCCGGGACAGGGCTACGAGCAGTACTTC. Translating it yields CASSYAPGQGYEQYF.

This clone was counted a single time. J is TRBJ1-5 and V is TRBV6-1, with D hard to call. The germline CDR1 and CDR2 sequences are MNHNS and SASEGT. V lost 0 bases, J lost 5 bases, and 8 bases lay in between. The length of the CDR3 is 14 residues. The CDR3 DNA sequence: TGTGCCAGCAGTGAAGCTTCGGGTTATCAGCCCCAGCATTTT. It specifies CASSEASGYQPQHF.

CDR3 sequence (DNA): TGTGCCAGCAGCCAAGATCTTCGGGACACCGGGGAGCTGTTTTTT. It specifies CASSQDLRDTGELFF. V usage is TRBV4-2 and J usage is TRBJ2-2; D call uncertain. Germline assignment: CDR1 LGHNA and CDR2 YNFKEQ. The germline V and J ends were trimmed by 0 bases and 3 bases, with 8 bases remaining between them. CDR3 length: 15 residues.

The rearrangement joins TRBV6-4 to TRBJ2-5, with a possible D match to TRBD2 (6 bases). Germline V lookup: CDR1 MRHNA, CDR2 SNTAGT. Trimming removed 5 bases at V and 7 bases at J, with 20 bases between. There are 15 residues in the CDR3. The CDR3 protein is CASSQEAGLGGTQYF. The CDR3, as DNA: TGTGCCAGCAGTCAAGAGGCGGGGCTGGGTGGGACCCAGTACTTC.

The chain joins TRBV19 to TRBJ1-6; possibly TRBD1 for D (5 bases). The V gene's germline CDR1 is LNHDA and CDR2 SQIVND (reference sequence). Trimming pared 5 bases from V and 6 bases from J, leaving 11 bases between. CDR3 size: 14 residues. The CDR3 DNA is TGTGCCAGTAGTGGGGCCGAGGGTAATTCACCCCTCCACTTT. Translation gives CASSGAEGNSPLHF.

In its sample, this clone was seen once. V gene TRBV9 combines with J gene TRBJ2-5; a weak D match, TRBD1 (6 bases). Germline V gives CDR1 SGDLS, CDR2 YYNGEE. Trimming removed 0 bases from V and 11 bases from J, with 8 bases in between. The CDR3 length is 11 residues. The CDR3 DNA reads TGTGCCAGCAGCGTAGACGGGACACAGTACTTC. It translates to CASSVDGTQYF.

The chain uses TRBV6-5 and TRBJ1-3; D is uncertain. The V gene lost 5 bases and the J gene lost 0 bases, with 11 bases spanning the gap. CDR1 is MNHEY, CDR2 SVGAGI, per germline. The CDR3 runs to 15 residues. The CDR3 reads CASSTQTYSGNTIYF. The DNA of the CDR3 is TGTGCCAGCAGTACTCAGACTTACTCTGGAAACACCATATATTTT.

This clone was seen a single time. V is TRBV9 and J is TRBJ2-7; tentatively, D is TRBD2 (5 bases). This CDR3 has 15 amino acids. From germline, CDR1 is SGDLS and CDR2 YYNGEE. The V end lost 0 bases, the J end lost 2 bases, and 12 bases lay between the germline ends. In nucleotides, the CDR3 is TGTGCCAGCAGCGTAGGCCCGGGGTCACCCTACGAGCAGTACTTC. Its protein is CASSVGPGSPYEQYF.

This chain links TRBV6-5 with TRBJ2-7, with a tentative D call TRBD1 (5 bases). The CDR3 extends over 13 amino acids. V lost 4 bases, J lost 5 bases, and 12 bases lay in between. Germline CDR1 is MNHEY and CDR2 is SVGAGI. DNA of the CDR3: TGTGCCAGCAGTTCCTACGCAGGGAACGAGCAGTACTTC. Protein sequence: CASSSYAGNEQYF.

The chain couples TRBV19 to TRBJ2-3; maybe TRBD2 (5 bases). Trimming removed 6 bases at V and 0 bases at J, with 13 bases between. CDR1 LNHDA and CDR2 SQIVND come from the germline V gene (reference sequence). This CDR3 is 15 amino acids long. The CDR3 region is CASSLDGGSTDTQYF. The CDR3 DNA is TGTGCCAGTAGCCTGGACGGAGGTAGCACAGATACGCAGTATTTT.

The chain carries TRBV3-1 (or the pseudogene TRBV3-2) and TRBJ1-3; D remains unclear. Germline lookup yields CDR1 LGHDT and CDR2 YNNKEL (reference sequence). The CDR3 contains 15 residues. V dropped 1 base and J dropped 4 bases, with 11 bases sitting between them. The CDR3 region is CASSQAGIGGNTIYF. The CDR3, as DNA: TGTGCCAGCAGCCAAGCGGGCATAGGGGGAAACACCATATATTTT.